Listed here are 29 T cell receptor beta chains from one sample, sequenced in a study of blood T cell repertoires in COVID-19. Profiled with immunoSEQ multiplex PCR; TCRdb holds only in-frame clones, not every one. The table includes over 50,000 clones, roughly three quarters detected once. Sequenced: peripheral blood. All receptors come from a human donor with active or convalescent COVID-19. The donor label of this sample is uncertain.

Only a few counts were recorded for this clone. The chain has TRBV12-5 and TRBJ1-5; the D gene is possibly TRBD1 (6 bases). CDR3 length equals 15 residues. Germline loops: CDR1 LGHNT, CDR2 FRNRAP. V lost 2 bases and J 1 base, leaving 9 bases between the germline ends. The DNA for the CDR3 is TGTGCTAGTGGTTTGCAGGGGTTGAGCAATCAGCCCCAGCATTTT. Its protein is CASGLQGLSNQPQHF. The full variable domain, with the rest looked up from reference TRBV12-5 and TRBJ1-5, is DARVTQTPRHKVTEMGQEVTMRCQPILGHNTVFWYRQTMMQGLELLAYFRNRAPLDDSGMPKDRFSAEMPDATLATLKIQPSEPRDSAVYFCASGLQGLSNQPQHFGDGTRLSIL.

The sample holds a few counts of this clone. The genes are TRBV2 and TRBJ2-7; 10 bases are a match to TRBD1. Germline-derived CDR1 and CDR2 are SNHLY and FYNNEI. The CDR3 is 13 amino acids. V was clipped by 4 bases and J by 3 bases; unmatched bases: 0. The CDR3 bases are TGTGCCAGCAGTGGGGACAGGGGCTACGAGCAGTACTTC. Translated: CASSGDRGYEQYF.

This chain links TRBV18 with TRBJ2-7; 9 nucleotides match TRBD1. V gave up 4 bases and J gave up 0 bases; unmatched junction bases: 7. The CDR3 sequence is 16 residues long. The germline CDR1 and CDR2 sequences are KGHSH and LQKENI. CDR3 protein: CASSQGTGFFSYEQYF. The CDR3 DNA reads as TGTGCCAGCTCACAAGGGACAGGGTTTTTCTCCTACGAGCAGTACTTC.

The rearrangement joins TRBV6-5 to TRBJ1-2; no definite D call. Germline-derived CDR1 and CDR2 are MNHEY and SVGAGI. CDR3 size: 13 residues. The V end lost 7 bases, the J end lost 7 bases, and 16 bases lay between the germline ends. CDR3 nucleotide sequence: TGTGCCAGCACCGAAAGGCCGGACTCTGGCTACACCTTC. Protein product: CASTERPDSGYTF.

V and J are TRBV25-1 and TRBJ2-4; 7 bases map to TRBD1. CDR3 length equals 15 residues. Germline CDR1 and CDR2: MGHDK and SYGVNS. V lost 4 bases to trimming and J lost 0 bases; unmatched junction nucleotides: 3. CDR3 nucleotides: TGTGCCAGCAGTGCAACAGGGGTAGCCAAAAACATTCAGTACTTC. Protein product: CASSATGVAKNIQYF.

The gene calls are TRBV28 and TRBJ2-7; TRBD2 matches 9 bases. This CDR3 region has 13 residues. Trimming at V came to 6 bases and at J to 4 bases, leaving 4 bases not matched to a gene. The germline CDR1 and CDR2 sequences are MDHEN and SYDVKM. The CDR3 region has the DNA TGTGCCAGCAGAACGCTAGCGGGATACGAGCAGTACTTC. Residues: CASRTLAGYEQYF.

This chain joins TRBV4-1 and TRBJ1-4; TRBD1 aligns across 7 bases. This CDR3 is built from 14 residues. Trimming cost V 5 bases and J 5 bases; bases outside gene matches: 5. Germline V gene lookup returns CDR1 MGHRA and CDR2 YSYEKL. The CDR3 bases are TGCGCCAGCAGCTTCGACAGGGTCAATGAAAAACTGTTTTTT. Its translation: CASSFDRVNEKLFF.

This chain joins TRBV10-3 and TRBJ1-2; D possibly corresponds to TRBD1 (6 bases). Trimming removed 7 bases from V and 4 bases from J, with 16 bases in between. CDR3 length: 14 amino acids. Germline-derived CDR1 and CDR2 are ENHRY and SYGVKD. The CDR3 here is CAITPSTGSYGYTF. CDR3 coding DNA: TGTGCCATCACTCCTTCTACAGGGAGCTATGGCTACACCTTC.

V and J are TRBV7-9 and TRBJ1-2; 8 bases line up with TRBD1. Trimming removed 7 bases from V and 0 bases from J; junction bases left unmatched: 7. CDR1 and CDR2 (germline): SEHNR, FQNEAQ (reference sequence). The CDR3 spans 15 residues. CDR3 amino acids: CASTPQGATNYGYTF. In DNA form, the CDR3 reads TGTGCCAGCACGCCTCAGGGGGCCACTAACTATGGCTACACCTTC.

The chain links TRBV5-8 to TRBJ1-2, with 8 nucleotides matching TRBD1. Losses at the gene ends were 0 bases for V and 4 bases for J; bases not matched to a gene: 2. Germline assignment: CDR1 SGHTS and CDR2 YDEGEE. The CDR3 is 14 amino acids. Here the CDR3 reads CASSLARGPYGYTF. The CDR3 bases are TGTGCCAGCAGCTTGGCCAGGGGGCCCTATGGCTACACCTTC.

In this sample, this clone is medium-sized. The CDR3 nucleotides are TGTGCCAGCAGTCCGGACAGGGTGACTGAAGCTTTCTTT. Translating gives CASSPDRVTEAFF. The chain carries TRBV12-3 or TRBV12-4 and TRBJ1-1; TRBD1 agrees at 8 bases. This CDR3 region has 13 residues. V lost 5 bases and J lost 5; bases outside the gene matches: 4.

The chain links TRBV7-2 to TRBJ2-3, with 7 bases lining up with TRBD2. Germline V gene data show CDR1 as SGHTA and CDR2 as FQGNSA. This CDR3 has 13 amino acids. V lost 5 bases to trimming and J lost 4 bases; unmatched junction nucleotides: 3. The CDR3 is CASSALAADTQYF. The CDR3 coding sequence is TGTGCCAGCAGCGCCCTAGCGGCAGATACGCAGTATTTT. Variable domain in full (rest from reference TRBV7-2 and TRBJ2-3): GAGVSQSPSNKVTEKGKDVELRCDPISGHTALYWYRQSLGQGLEFLIYFQGNSAPDKSGLPSDRFSAERTGGSVSTLTIQRTQQEDSAVYLCASSALAADTQYFGPGTRLTVL.

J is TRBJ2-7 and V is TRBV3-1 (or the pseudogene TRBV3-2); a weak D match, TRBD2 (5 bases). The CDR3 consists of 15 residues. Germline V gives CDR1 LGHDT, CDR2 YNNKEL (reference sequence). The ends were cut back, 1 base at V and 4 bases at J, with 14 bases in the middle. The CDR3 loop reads CASSQGARRDYEQYF. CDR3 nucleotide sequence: TGTGCCAGCAGCCAAGGTGCGAGACGGGATTACGAGCAGTACTTC.

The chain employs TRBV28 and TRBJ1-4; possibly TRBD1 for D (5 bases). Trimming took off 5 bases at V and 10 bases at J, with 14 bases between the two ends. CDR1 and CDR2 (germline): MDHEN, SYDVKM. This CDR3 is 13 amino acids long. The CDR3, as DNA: TGTGCCAGCAGTATTATATTGGGGGGAAAACTGTTTTTT. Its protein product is CASSIILGGKLFF. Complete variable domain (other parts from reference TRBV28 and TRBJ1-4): DVKVTQSSRYLVKRTGEKVFLECVQDMDHENMFWYRQDPGLGLRLIYFSYDVKMKEKGDIPEGYSVSREKKERFSLILESASTNQTSMYLCASSIILGGKLFFGSGTQLSVL.

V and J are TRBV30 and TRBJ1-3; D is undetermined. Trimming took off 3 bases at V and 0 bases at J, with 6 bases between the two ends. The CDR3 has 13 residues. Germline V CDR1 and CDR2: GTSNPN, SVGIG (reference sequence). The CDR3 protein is CAWRAVSGNTIYF. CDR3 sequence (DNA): TGTGCCTGGAGGGCCGTCTCTGGAAACACCATATATTTT.

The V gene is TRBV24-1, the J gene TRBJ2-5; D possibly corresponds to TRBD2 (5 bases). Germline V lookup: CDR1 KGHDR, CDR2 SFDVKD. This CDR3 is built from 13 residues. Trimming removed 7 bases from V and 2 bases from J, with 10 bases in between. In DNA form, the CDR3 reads TGTGCCACCAGCCGGGGTGGACAAGAGACCCAGTACTTC. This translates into CATSRGGQETQYF.

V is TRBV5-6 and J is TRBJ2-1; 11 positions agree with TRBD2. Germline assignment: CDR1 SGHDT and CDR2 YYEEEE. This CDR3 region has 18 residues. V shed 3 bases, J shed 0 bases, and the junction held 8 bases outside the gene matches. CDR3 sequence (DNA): TGTGCCAGCAGCTCCGGGACTAGCGGCCTCAGCTCCTACAATGAGCAGTTCTTC. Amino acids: CASSSGTSGLSSYNEQFF.

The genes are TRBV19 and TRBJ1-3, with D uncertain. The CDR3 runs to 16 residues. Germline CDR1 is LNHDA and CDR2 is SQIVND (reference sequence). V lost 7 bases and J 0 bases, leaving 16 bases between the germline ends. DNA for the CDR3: TGTGCCAGTACGTCAGTGAGGCAGAGCTCTGGAAACACCATATATTTT. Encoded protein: CASTSVRQSSGNTIYF.

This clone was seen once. The CDR3 sequence: CASSLDRDSYFTNYGYTF. The CDR3 DNA sequence: TGTGCCAGCAGCTTGGACCGGGACAGCTATTTCACCAACTATGGCTACACCTTC. The chain links TRBV5-6 to TRBJ1-2; 7 bases are a match to TRBD1. V lost 0 bases, J lost 2 bases, and 13 bases stayed unmatched. The germline gives CDR1 SGHDT, CDR2 YYEEEE. This CDR3 has 18 residues.

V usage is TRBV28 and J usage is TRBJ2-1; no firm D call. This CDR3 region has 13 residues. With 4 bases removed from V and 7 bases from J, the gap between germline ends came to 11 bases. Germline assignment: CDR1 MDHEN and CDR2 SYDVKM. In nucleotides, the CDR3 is TGTGCCAGCAGTTCCCTAATGTATAATGAGCAGTTCTTC. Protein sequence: CASSSLMYNEQFF.

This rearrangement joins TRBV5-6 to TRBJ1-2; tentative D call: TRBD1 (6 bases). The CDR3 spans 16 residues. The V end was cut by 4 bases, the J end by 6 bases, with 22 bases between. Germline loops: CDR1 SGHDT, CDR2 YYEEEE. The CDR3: CASSHLNEMGAHGYTF. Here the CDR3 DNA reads TGTGCCAGCAGCCACTTAAACGAAATGGGGGCCCATGGCTACACCTTC.

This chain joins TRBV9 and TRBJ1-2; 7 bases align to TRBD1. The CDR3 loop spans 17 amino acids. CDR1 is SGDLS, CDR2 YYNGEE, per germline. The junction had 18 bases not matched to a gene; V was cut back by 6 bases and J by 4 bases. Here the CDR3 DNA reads TGTGCCAGCACCCAGGCCCCACCGACAGGGAAACCCTATGGCTACACCTTC. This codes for CASTQAPPTGKPYGYTF.

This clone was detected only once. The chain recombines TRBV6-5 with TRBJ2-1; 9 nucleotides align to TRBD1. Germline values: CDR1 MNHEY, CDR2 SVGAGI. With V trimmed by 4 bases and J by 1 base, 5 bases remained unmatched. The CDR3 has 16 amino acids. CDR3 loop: CASSWMTGGSYNEQFF. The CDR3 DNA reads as TGTGCCAGCAGTTGGATGACAGGGGGTTCCTACAATGAGCAGTTCTTC.

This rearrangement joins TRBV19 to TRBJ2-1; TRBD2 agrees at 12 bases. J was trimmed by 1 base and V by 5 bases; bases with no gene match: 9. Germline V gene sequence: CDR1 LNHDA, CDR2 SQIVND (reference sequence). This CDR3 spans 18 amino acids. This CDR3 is CASSLRTSGTRSYNEQFF. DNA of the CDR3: TGTGCCAGTAGTTTACGGACTAGCGGGACCCGGTCCTACAATGAGCAGTTCTTC.

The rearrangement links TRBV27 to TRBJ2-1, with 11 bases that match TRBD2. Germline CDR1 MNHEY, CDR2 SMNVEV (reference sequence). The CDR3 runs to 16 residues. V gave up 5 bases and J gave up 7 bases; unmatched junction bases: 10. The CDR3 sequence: CASSRTGLAGSNEQFF. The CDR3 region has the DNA TGTGCCAGCAGTCGGACAGGACTAGCGGGCTCAAATGAGCAGTTCTTC.

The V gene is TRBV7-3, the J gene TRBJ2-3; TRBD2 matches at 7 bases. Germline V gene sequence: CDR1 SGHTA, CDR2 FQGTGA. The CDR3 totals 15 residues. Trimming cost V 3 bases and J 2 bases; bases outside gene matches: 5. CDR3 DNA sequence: TGTGCCAGCAGCTTCACTAGCGAGGACACAGATACGCAGTATTTT. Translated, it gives CASSFTSEDTDTQYF. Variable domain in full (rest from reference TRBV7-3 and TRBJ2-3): GAGVSQTPSNKVTEKGKYVELRCDPISGHTALYWYRQSLGQGPEFLIYFQGTGAADDSGLPNDRFFAVRPEGSVSTLKIQRTERGDSAVYLCASSFTSEDTDTQYFGPGTRLTVL.

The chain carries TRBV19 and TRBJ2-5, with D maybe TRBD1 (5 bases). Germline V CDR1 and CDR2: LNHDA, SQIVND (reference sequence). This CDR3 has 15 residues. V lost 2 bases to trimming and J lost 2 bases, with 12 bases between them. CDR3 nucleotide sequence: TGTGCCAGTAGTATACCCGGACACTCACAAGAGACCCAGTACTTC. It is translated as CASSIPGHSQETQYF.

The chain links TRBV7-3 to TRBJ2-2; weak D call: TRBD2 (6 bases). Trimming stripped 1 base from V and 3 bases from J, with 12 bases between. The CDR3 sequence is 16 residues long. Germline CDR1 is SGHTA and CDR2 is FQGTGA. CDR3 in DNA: TGTGCCAGCAGCTTAAGGGGCCGGGGGTACACCGGGGAGCTGTTTTTT. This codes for CASSLRGRGYTGELFF.

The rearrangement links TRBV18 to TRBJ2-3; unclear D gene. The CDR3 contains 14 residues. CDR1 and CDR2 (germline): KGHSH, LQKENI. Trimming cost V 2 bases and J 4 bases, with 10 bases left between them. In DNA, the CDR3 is TGTGCCAGCTCACCAACACAAGATTCAGATACGCAGTATTTT. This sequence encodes CASSPTQDSDTQYF.